Shown below are 15 T cell receptor beta chains from a single sample sequenced in a study of shared clonotypes between healthy human individuals. TCRdb keeps only in-frame clones here, not all; method: immunoSEQ multiplex PCR. The sample lists 2 million to 2.5 million clones; more than 90% were seen once. The sample was naive CD4+ T cells sorted from blood. Stated subset: CD45RA+ positively selected. These receptors all come from a man between 18 and 35 years old in good health.

The chain combines TRBV5-6 with TRBJ1-2; TRBD1 might be the D (6 bases). Germline V gene lookup returns CDR1 SGHDT and CDR2 YYEEEE. The CDR3 is made up of 15 amino acids. V dropped 4 bases and J dropped 0 bases, with 13 bases sitting between them. The CDR3: CASSPRTVANYGYTF. For the CDR3, the DNA is TGTGCCAGCAGCCCTAGGACAGTAGCTAACTATGGCTACACCTTC.

The chain carries TRBV6-6 and TRBJ1-3; 7 nucleotides match TRBD1. In germline, CDR1 is MNHNY, CDR2 SVGAGI (reference sequence). Trimming took 5 bases from V and 0 from J; bases not matched to a gene: 4. There are 15 residues in the CDR3. The CDR3 protein is CASSPDRASGNTIYF. The CDR3 DNA sequence: TGTGCCAGCAGTCCCGACAGGGCCTCTGGAAACACCATATATTTT.

With regard to this clone: Other DNA sequences within the sample encode an identical CDR3. The chain is built from TRBV27 and TRBJ2-7, with D tentatively TRBD1 or TRBD2 (6 bases each). The CDR3 extends over 14 amino acids. Germline V gene data show CDR1 as MNHEY and CDR2 as SMNVEV (reference sequence). V dropped 0 bases and J dropped 2 bases, with 8 bases sitting between them. The CDR3 spells CASSLSGGPYEQYF. CDR3 nucleotide sequence: TGTGCCAGCAGTTTATCGGGGGGCCCCTACGAGCAGTACTTC.

This sequence joins TRBV5-1 and TRBJ1-1; D gene ambiguous. V gave up 0 bases and J gave up 4 bases, with 10 bases separating them. The CDR3 contains 14 residues. The germline V gene has CDR1 SGHRS and CDR2 YFSETQ. The CDR3 region is CASSLEEVSTEAFF. The CDR3 nucleotides are TGCGCCAGCAGCTTGGAAGAGGTATCCACTGAAGCTTTCTTT.

The genes are TRBV6-6 and TRBJ1-2, with D unclear. Trimming stripped 8 bases from V and 7 bases from J, with 14 bases between. There are 12 residues in the CDR3. Germline V CDR1 and CDR2: MNHNY, SVGAGI (reference sequence). DNA of the CDR3: TGTGCCAGCGTCAACTTACTTGTTGGCTACACCTTC. The encoded protein is CASVNLLVGYTF.

As DNA, the CDR3 is TGTGCCAGCAGCCGAAGCGGGCCTTCGAGCTCCTATAATTCACCCCTCCACTTT. Residues: CASSRSGPSSSYNSPLHF. The V gene is TRBV16, the J gene TRBJ1-6; D unclear. The germline CDR1 and CDR2 sequences are KGHSY and FQNENV. V dropped 4 bases and J dropped 0 bases, with 16 bases sitting between them. This CDR3 is 18 amino acids long.

As concerns this clone: The junction differs from germline at one of its ends, possibly a read error. This chain links TRBV7-7 with TRBJ2-5, with D unresolved. Germline-derived CDR1 and CDR2 are SSHAT and FNYEAQ (reference sequence). The CDR3 totals 15 residues. CDR3 protein: CASSLIVVAVETQYF. CDR3 sequence (DNA): TGTGCTAGCAGCCTGATCGTGGTAGCAGTAGAGACCCAGTACTTC.

This clone was counted a single time. The gene calls are TRBV28 and TRBJ1-1; the match to TRBD1 covers 11 bases. The V gene end was trimmed by 5 bases and the J gene end by 2 bases; junction bases not matched to a gene: 7. The CDR3 contains 16 residues. Germline V gives CDR1 MDHEN, CDR2 SYDVKM. For the CDR3, the DNA is TGTGCCAGCAGTCACCGGGACAGGGGGGGAAACACTGAAGCTTTCTTT. This encodes CASSHRDRGGNTEAFF.

V is TRBV12-5 and J is TRBJ2-7, with D perhaps assigned TRBD1 or TRBD2 (5 bases each). CDR1 is LGHNT and CDR2 is FRNRAP in the germline V gene. Trimming pared 6 bases from V and 5 bases from J, leaving 17 bases between. This CDR3 region has 14 residues. CDR3 bases: TGTGCTAGTGGCCGTGGGACGAGCAACCACGAGCAGTACTTC. It is translated as CASGRGTSNHEQYF.

The gene calls are TRBV18 and TRBJ2-5; 7 nucleotides align to TRBD2. With V trimmed by 6 bases and J by 0 bases, 7 bases remained unmatched. The CDR3 loop spans 15 amino acids. Per the germline V gene, CDR1 is KGHSH and CDR2 is LQKENI. The DNA of the CDR3 is TGTGCCAGCTCGCCCCTGACTAGCCACCAAGAGACCCAGTACTTC. Protein product: CASSPLTSHQETQYF.

The V gene is TRBV7-8, the J gene TRBJ1-6; 7 nucleotides line up with TRBD1. V lost 5 bases, J lost 7 bases, and 20 bases stayed unmatched. CDR3 length: 19 residues. Germline assignment: CDR1 SGHVS and CDR2 FQNEAQ. The CDR3, as DNA: TGTGCCAGCAGCCTACAGGGGTCTAAAACCGCTCCACTAAATTCACCCCTCCACTTT. Its translation: CASSLQGSKTAPLNSPLHF.

CDR3 in amino acids: CASSLGEYLYGYTF. As DNA, the CDR3 is TGCGCCAGCAGCTTGGGAGAGTACCTCTATGGCTACACCTTC. The V gene is TRBV5-1, the J gene TRBJ1-2; D uncertain. Trimming left V 0 bases short and J 4 bases short, with 10 bases between. Germline V gene sequence: CDR1 SGHRS, CDR2 YFSETQ. CDR3 length: 14 amino acids.

The V and J genes are TRBV7-3 and TRBJ2-2, with TRBD2 matching 9 bases. The CDR3 runs to 16 residues. V was clipped by 2 bases and J by 4 bases; unmatched bases: 5. Germline assignment: CDR1 SGHTA and CDR2 FQGTGA. DNA for the CDR3: TGTGCCAGCAGCTTAGGGGGACTAGCTAGCACCGGGGAGCTGTTTTTT. Translation: CASSLGGLASTGELFF.

This chain links TRBV10-3 with TRBJ1-2; 11 bases align to TRBD1. Germline-derived CDR1 and CDR2 are ENHRY and SYGVKD. This CDR3 has 13 amino acids. The ends lost 9 bases at V and 6 bases at J; junction bases unmatched: 6. The CDR3 sequence is CAIIGQGADGYTF. In DNA form, the CDR3 reads TGTGCCATTATAGGACAGGGGGCTGATGGCTACACCTTC.

This clone was picked up one time. The DNA of the CDR3 is TGCGCCAGCAGCCAACGGGACAGGGTACCTGGGGCCAACGTCCTGACTTTC. The encoded protein is CASSQRDRVPGANVLTF. The genes are TRBV4-1 and TRBJ2-6; 9 nucleotides match TRBD1. CDR3 length: 17 residues. CDR1 MGHRA and CDR2 YSYEKL come from the germline V gene. V lost 2 bases to trimming and J lost 2 bases; unmatched junction nucleotides: 4.